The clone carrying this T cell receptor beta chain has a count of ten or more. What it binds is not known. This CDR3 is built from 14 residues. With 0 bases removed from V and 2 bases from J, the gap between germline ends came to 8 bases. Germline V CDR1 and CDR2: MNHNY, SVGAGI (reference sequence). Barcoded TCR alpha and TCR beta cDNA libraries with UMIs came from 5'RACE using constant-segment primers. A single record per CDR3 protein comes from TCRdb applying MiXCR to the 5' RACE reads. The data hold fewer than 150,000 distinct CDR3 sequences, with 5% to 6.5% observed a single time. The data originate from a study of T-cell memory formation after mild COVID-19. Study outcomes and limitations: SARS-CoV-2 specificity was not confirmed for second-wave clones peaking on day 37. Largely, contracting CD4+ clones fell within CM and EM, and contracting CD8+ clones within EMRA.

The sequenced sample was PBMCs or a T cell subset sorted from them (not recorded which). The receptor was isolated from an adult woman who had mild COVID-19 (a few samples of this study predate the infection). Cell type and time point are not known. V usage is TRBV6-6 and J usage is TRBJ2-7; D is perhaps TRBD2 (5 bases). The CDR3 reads CASSYSRGAYEQYF. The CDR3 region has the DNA TGTGCCAGCAGTTACTCTCGGGGAGCCTACGAGCAGTACTTC.